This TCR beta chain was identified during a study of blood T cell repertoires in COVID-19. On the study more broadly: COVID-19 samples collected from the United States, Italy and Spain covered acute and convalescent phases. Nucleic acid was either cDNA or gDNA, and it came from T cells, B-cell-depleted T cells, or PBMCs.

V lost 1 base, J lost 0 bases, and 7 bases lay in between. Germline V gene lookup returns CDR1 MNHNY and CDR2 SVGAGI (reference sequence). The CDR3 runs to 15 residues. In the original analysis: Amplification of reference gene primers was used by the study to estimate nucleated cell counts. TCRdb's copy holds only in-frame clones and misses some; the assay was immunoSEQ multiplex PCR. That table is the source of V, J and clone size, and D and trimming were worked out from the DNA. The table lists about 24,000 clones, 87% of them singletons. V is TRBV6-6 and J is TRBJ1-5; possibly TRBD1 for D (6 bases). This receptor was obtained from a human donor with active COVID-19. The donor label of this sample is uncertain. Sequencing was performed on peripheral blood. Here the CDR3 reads CASSYYRDSNQPQHF. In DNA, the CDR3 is TGTGCCAGCAGTTACTACAGGGATAGCAATCAGCCCCAGCATTTT.